The 15 T cell receptor beta chains presented below share a single source sample, sequenced in a study of B cell selection in AIRE deficiency. Sequencing used immunoSEQ multiplex PCR; TCRdb keeps in-frame clones, though not all of them. The sample yields fewer than 25,000 clones, 95% to 96% seen once. Conventional CD4 T cells were sorted as CD4+CD127+ cells. Sequencing was carried out using CD4+CD127+ conventional T cells sorted from PBMCs. The receptor set was obtained from a human donor in good health.

This clone was observed once. V gene TRBV27 combines with J gene TRBJ1-6; D not resolved. Trimming pared 5 bases from V and 7 bases from J, leaving 12 bases between. Germline CDR1 reads MNHEY; CDR2 reads SMNVEV (reference sequence). The CDR3 runs 14 residues. In DNA form, the CDR3 reads TGTGCCAGCAGTCTTCCCGGGGAGAATTCACCCCTCCACTTT. It specifies CASSLPGENSPLHF.

The chain uses TRBV7-3 and TRBJ2-5; 9 nucleotides align to TRBD2. Trimming at V came to 5 bases and at J to 1 base, leaving 14 bases not matched to a gene. Germline-derived CDR1 and CDR2 are SGHTA and FQGTGA. The CDR3 is 18 amino acids. CDR3: CASSPSGRAGGSQETQYF. Here the CDR3 DNA reads TGTGCCAGCAGCCCCTCCGGAAGGGCGGGGGGGAGCCAAGAGACCCAGTACTTC.

The chain carries TRBV5-6 and TRBJ2-7, with D maybe TRBD1 (6 bases). Trimming took off 2 bases at V and 5 bases at J, with 11 bases between the two ends. The CDR3 extends over 13 amino acids. Germline CDR1 SGHDT, CDR2 YYEEEE. The CDR3 nucleotides read TGTGCCAGCAGCTTAGGCAGGGGCGACGAGCAGTACTTC. It codes for CASSLGRGDEQYF.

This clone was seen only once. The chain joins TRBV20-1 to TRBJ2-3; no firm D call. Germline values: CDR1 DFQATT, CDR2 SNEGSKA (reference sequence). The CDR3 covers 10 residues. V shed 0 bases and J shed 5 bases, with 0 bases lying between them. The CDR3 nucleotides are TGCAGTGCTAGAGAAGATACGCAGTATTTT. Amino acids: CSAREDTQYF.

The chain uses TRBV11-1 and TRBJ1-5; 10 nucleotides agree with TRBD1. CDR1 and CDR2 (germline): SGHAT, FQDESV (reference sequence). The CDR3 is 16 amino acids. V was pared by 5 bases and J by 4 bases, with 8 bases of the junction left unmatched. The CDR3, as DNA: TGTGCCAGCAGCGAAACCCCGGGACAGGGGAATCAGCCCCAGCATTTT. Its translation is CASSETPGQGNQPQHF.

Only a few counts were recorded for this clone. The rearrangement links TRBV7-8 to TRBJ2-7; D call uncertain. The germline gives CDR1 SGHVS, CDR2 FQNEAQ. V lost 2 bases and J lost 6, with 5 bases in between. This CDR3 has 11 amino acids. CDR3 in amino acids: CASSLTREQYF. CDR3 bases: TGTGCCAGCAGCTTAACCCGCGAGCAGTACTTC.

In this sample, this clone turned up once. The rearrangement links TRBV5-8 to TRBJ1-1; perhaps TRBD1 as D (6 bases). The CDR3 spans 14 residues. Germline CDR1 and CDR2: SGHTS and YDEGEE. The V end was cut by 6 bases, the J end by 1 base, with 13 bases between. The DNA of the CDR3 is TGTGCCAGCACCGTAGGGGGGAGGAACACTGAAGCTTTCTTT. Translated, it gives CASTVGGRNTEAFF.

This clone was seen only once. V and J are TRBV15 and TRBJ2-2; TRBD2 matches at 10 bases. In germline, CDR1 is LNHNV, CDR2 YYDKDF (reference sequence). The ends lost 5 bases at V and 0 bases at J; junction bases unmatched: 6. The CDR3 has 17 amino acids. The CDR3: CATSVRLAGANTGELFF. Written as DNA, the CDR3 is TGTGCCACCAGCGTCCGACTAGCGGGCGCGAACACCGGGGAGCTGTTTTTT.

This chain joins TRBV5-1 and TRBJ2-7; D remains ambiguous. The V gene's germline CDR1 is SGHRS and CDR2 YFSETQ. This CDR3 region has 12 residues. V was trimmed by 6 bases and J by 3 bases, leaving 10 bases between them. CDR3 in amino acids: CASIGSNYEQYF. The DNA for the CDR3 is TGCGCCAGCATTGGCAGTAACTACGAGCAGTACTTC.

J is TRBJ2-2 and V is TRBV9; no firm D call. Germline V CDR1 and CDR2: SGDLS, YYNGEE. Trimming took 0 bases from V and 7 from J, leaving 10 bases between them. CDR3 length equals 14 residues. CDR3 amino acids: CASSVDLVVGELFF. The DNA for the CDR3 is TGTGCCAGCAGCGTAGACCTAGTTGTCGGGGAGCTGTTTTTT.

The rearrangement uses TRBV7-9 and TRBJ2-3, with 8 bases lining up with TRBD1. The ends lost 4 bases at V and 8 bases at J; junction bases unmatched: 14. CDR3 size: 16 residues. Germline V gives CDR1 SEHNR, CDR2 FQNEAQ (reference sequence). The CDR3 loop is CASSWDRTGTFSTQYF. The CDR3 DNA reads as TGTGCCAGCAGCTGGGACAGGACAGGGACGTTCTCTACGCAGTATTTT.

The chain has TRBV6-6 and TRBJ1-4; a possible D gene is TRBD1 (5 bases). The CDR3 loop spans 12 amino acids. Trimming left V 4 bases short and J 10 bases short, with 10 bases between. Germline V gene lookup returns CDR1 MNHNY and CDR2 SVGAGI (reference sequence). The CDR3 DNA sequence: TGTGCCAGCAGTTCAGGGTCCGGAAAACTGTTTTTT. This translates into CASSSGSGKLFF.

This clone was seen only a few times. This chain connects TRBV28 to TRBJ1-3; D unresolved. Between the trimmed V and J ends, which lost 5 bases and 6 bases, there was a span of 8 bases. CDR1 and CDR2 from the germline V gene are MDHEN and SYDVKM. The CDR3 runs to 12 residues. CDR3 loop: CASSPPQNTIYF. The CDR3, as DNA: TGTGCCAGCAGTCCTCCACAAAACACCATATATTTT. The whole variable domain, filled in from reference TRBV28 and TRBJ1-3, reads DVKVTQSSRYLVKRTGEKVFLECVQDMDHENMFWYRQDPGLGLRLIYFSYDVKMKEKGDIPEGYSVSREKKERFSLILESASTNQTSMYLCASSPPQNTIYFGEGSWLTVV.

In regard to this clone: The identical CDR3 is also encoded by other nucleotide sequences in the sample. The chain recombines TRBV19 with TRBJ1-3; D might be TRBD1 (5 bases). The ends were cut back, 5 bases at V and 4 bases at J, with 9 bases in the middle. The germline V gene has CDR1 LNHDA and CDR2 SQIVND (reference sequence). This CDR3 is built from 13 residues. CDR3 DNA sequence: TGTGCCAGTAGTGAGGGGCTCGGAAACACCATATATTTT. Translated, it gives CASSEGLGNTIYF.

The V call is TRBV5-1, the J call TRBJ2-2, with 8 positions matching TRBD2. CDR1 is SGHRS, CDR2 YFSETQ, per germline. The J segment lost 3 bases and the V segment lost 2 bases, leaving 9 bases of the junction unmatched. The CDR3 length is 17 residues. CDR3 nucleotide sequence: TGCGCCAGCAGCTTAACTAGCGGCTCCCTTTACACCGGGGAGCTGTTTTTT. Its translation: CASSLTSGSLYTGELFF.